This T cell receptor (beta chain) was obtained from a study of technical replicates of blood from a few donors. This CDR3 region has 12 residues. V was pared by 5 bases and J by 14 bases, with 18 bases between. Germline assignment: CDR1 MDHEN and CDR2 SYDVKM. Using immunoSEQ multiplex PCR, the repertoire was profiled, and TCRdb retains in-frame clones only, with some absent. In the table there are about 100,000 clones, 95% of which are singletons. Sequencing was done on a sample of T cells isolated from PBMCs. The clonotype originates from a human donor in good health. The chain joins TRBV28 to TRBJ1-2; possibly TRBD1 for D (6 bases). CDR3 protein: CASSRAAGVDTF. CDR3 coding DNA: TGTGCCAGCAGTCGCGCGGCAGGGGTTGATACCTTC.